This T cell receptor (beta chain) was retrieved from a study of blood T cell repertoires in COVID-19. Study-level background: From T cells, B-cell-depleted T cells, or PBMCs came the material, which was cDNA or gDNA.

The CDR3 is 15 residues long. Trimming removed 4 bases from V and 5 bases from J; junction bases left unmatched: 9. Per the germline V gene, CDR1 is KGHDR and CDR2 is SFDVKD. The assay was immunoSEQ multiplex PCR, and TCRdb's table has in-frame clones only and misses some. The repertoire holds some 150,000 clones, with 76% as singletons. The chain recombines TRBV24-1 with TRBJ2-7; 8 positions match TRBD1. The sequence was obtained from a man aged 55-75 years with acute or convalescent COVID-19. Sequencing was performed on peripheral blood. CDR3 bases: TGTGCCACCAGTGACGATCGGACAGGGAACCACGAGCAGTACTTC. It yields the protein CATSDDRTGNHEQYF.